The 3 T cell receptor beta chains below come from one sample, sequenced in a study of T cell changes during pregnancy in multiple sclerosis (dated by TCRdb to between 2017 and 2020). The library was prepared using the immunoSEQ multiplex PCR assay. The clones in this table, taken by TCRdb from immuneACCESS, are in-frame only. Not every clone is retained; where verified, under half of the shortfall comes from an unresolved V gene, and the cause of the rest is unknown. For this sample the table gives approximately 46,000 clones, of which approximately 90% were detected only once. Together, the top ten hold roughly 3% of the sample. This specimen was CD8+ T cells from peripheral blood mononuclear cells, taken in the second trimester of pregnancy. Receptors were obtained from a female donor with multiple sclerosis, enrolled in a pregnancy study.

This clone was observed a few times. V is TRBV6-5 and J is TRBJ1-1; 9 bases are a match to TRBD1. Per germline, CDR1 MNHEY and CDR2 SVGAGI. V was pared by 7 bases and J by 5 bases, with 8 bases of the junction left unmatched. The CDR3 runs 14 residues. CDR3 bases: TGTGCCAGCACCGACTCGGGACAGGGAACTGAAGCTTTCTTT. It encodes CASTDSGQGTEAFF.

This clone has just one count. This chain links TRBV11-2 with TRBJ1-6; a possible D gene is TRBD1 (5 bases). From germline, CDR1 is SGHAT and CDR2 FQNNGV. V was trimmed by 1 base and J by 10 bases, leaving 14 bases between them. The CDR3 consists of 15 residues. The CDR3 here is CASSLGAGIASPLHF. The DNA for the CDR3 is TGTGCCAGCAGCTTAGGCGCAGGGATAGCCTCACCCCTCCACTTT. Supplemented by reference TRBV11-2 and TRBJ1-6, the full variable domain reads EAGVAQSPRYKIIEKRQSVAFWCNPISGHATLYWYQQILGQGPKLLIQFQNNGVVDDSQLPKDRFSAERLKGVDSTLKIQPAKLEDSAVYLCASSLGAGIASPLHFGNGTRLTVT.

This chain uses TRBV6-4 with TRBJ2-6; D perhaps matches TRBD1 (6 bases). Trimming cost V 2 bases and J 4 bases, with 12 bases left between them. The CDR3 covers 16 residues. CDR1 is MRHNA, CDR2 SNTAGT, per germline. The CDR3 nucleotides are TGTGCCAGCAGTGACACCCGGACAGACGGGGCCAACGTCCTGACTTTC. This encodes CASSDTRTDGANVLTF.